The 5 T cell receptor beta chains below were found in one sample sequenced in a study of blood T cell repertoires in COVID-19. Only in-frame clones appear in the TCRdb table, and some are missing; sequencing was by immunoSEQ multiplex PCR. Here the sample spans about 160,000 clones, 80% being singletons. Material: PBMCs or T cells enriched from blood (not recorded which). These receptors came from a woman in her sixties who had recovered from COVID-19.

This clone was detected many times. This sequence joins TRBV2 and TRBJ1-5; no reliable D call. Germline V gene sequence: CDR1 SNHLY, CDR2 FYNNEI. V was trimmed by 9 bases and J by 10 bases, leaving 19 bases between them. This CDR3 is built from 13 residues. This chain's CDR3 is CASRRSREGPQHF. The CDR3 bases are TGTGCCAGTAGGAGGTCACGGGAGGGACCCCAGCATTTT.

The rearrangement uses TRBV6-5 and TRBJ1-6; D is undetermined. The V gene's germline CDR1 is MNHEY and CDR2 SVGAGI. The CDR3 has 15 residues. The germline V and J ends were trimmed by 2 bases and 8 bases, with 13 bases remaining between them. This CDR3 reads CASSYRVLRDSPLHF. CDR3 sequence (DNA): TGTGCCAGCAGTTACCGGGTCCTCCGGGATTCACCCCTCCACTTT.

V usage is TRBV19 and J usage is TRBJ2-3; TRBD2 matches at 9 bases. The CDR3 is 14 amino acids. CDR1 and CDR2 from the germline V gene are LNHDA and SQIVND (reference sequence). Losses at the gene ends were 5 bases for V and 5 bases for J; bases not matched to a gene: 5. The CDR3, as DNA: TGTGCCAGTAGTCGGACTAGCGTTCAAGATACGCAGTATTTT. This codes for CASSRTSVQDTQYF. The complete variable domain, with remaining parts taken from reference TRBV19 and TRBJ2-3, reads DGGITQSPKYLFRKEGQNVTLSCEQNLNHDAMYWYRQDPGQGLRLIYYSQIVNDFQKGDIAEGYSVSREKKESFPLTVTSAQKNPTAFYLCASSRTSVQDTQYFGPGTRLTVL.

The rearrangement joins TRBV10-2 to TRBJ1-2; 7 bases line up with TRBD1. CDR3 length: 19 amino acids. Germline CDR1 WSHSY, CDR2 SAAADI. V was clipped by 0 bases and J by 7 bases; unmatched bases: 20. The chain's CDR3 is CASSESKLGRGGVMSGYTF. The DNA of the CDR3 is TGCGCCAGCAGTGAGTCTAAGTTAGGTAGAGGGGGCGTTATGAGTGGCTACACCTTC.

The genes are TRBV10-3 and TRBJ1-6, with D tentatively TRBD1 (5 bases). CDR3 length: 13 amino acids. Trimming cost V 0 bases and J 10 bases, with 7 bases left between them. Germline-derived CDR1 and CDR2 are ENHRY and SYGVKD. CDR3 bases: TGTGCCATCAGTGAGTCGACAGCATCACCCCTCCACTTT. This codes for CAISESTASPLHF.